This T cell receptor beta chain stems from a study of T cells in Graves' hyperthyroidism and ophthalmopathy. On the study more broadly: Peripheral blood was taken when the disease was first diagnosed, before any treatment began.

Exclusion of patients followed from uncontrolled infection, other autoimmune disease, pregnancy or lactation. The investigators amplified TCR beta CDR3 regions from RNA transcripts. HTBI primers were employed in a first-round RT-PCR of the TCR CDR3. TCRdb reprocessed the multiplex PCR reads with MiXCR, giving one entry per CDR3 protein. This sample has around 500,000 distinct CDR3 sequences, with about 15% found just once. This clonotype has only a few counts. Its matching antigen is unknown. Study observations and caveats: A 13 V-J model separated ophthalmopathy from stable hyperthyroidism. Most thyroid clonotypes expanded above 0.001 appeared in blood too.

The CDR3 has 16 residues. The germline V gene encodes CDR1 MNHEY and CDR2 SVGEGT. The V end was cut by 5 bases, the J end by 0 bases, with 15 bases between. This sequence joins TRBV6-2 or TRBV6-3 and TRBJ2-3; D unclear. This receptor was identified in a woman between 18 and 29 years old with Graves' hyperthyroidism. The sequenced material came from blood. CDR3 loop: CASSALGRPSTDTQYF. DNA of the CDR3: TGTGCCAGCAGTGCACTGGGCAGACCAAGCACAGATACGCAGTATTTT.